What follows are 23 T cell receptor beta chains derived from one specimen sequenced in a study of shared clonotypes between healthy human individuals. TCRdb's copy holds only in-frame clones and misses some; the assay was immunoSEQ multiplex PCR. In the table there are some 800,000 clones, 92% of which are singletons. Selected positively for CCR7 and CD45RO-negative, naive CD8 cells excluded terminally differentiated effector memory CD45RA+ cells. The specimen sequenced was naive CD8+ T cells sorted from blood. The source of these receptors is a man between 25 and 39 years old in good health.

The chain couples TRBV10-3 to TRBJ2-1; perhaps TRBD2 as D (5 bases). The V gene's germline CDR1 is ENHRY and CDR2 SYGVKD. This CDR3 is 16 amino acids long. V lost 0 bases and J 1 base, leaving 10 bases between the germline ends. CDR3 nucleotides: TGTGCCATCAGTGAGTCGGAGGTCTATTCCTACAATGAGCAGTTCTTC. As protein: CAISESEVYSYNEQFF.

In this sample, this clone turned up once. The chain joins TRBV7-9 to TRBJ2-3; 9 nucleotides match TRBD1. The trim removed 4 bases at V and 3 bases at J, leaving 5 bases unmatched. Germline V lookup: CDR1 SEHNR, CDR2 FQNEAQ (reference sequence). The CDR3 extends over 15 amino acids. CDR3 sequence reads: CASSYRDRATDTQYF. CDR3 coding DNA: TGTGCCAGCAGCTATCGGGACAGGGCTACAGATACGCAGTATTTT.

The genes are TRBV11-2 and TRBJ2-7; 14 positions agree with TRBD2. The CDR3 covers 17 residues. The V gene end was trimmed by 2 bases and the J gene end by 5 bases; junction bases not matched to a gene: 8. Germline values: CDR1 SGHAT, CDR2 FQNNGV. The CDR3 nucleotides read TGTGCCAGCAGCTTAACAGGGGGACTAGCGGGAGACCACGAGCAGTACTTC. Protein: CASSLTGGLAGDHEQYF.

DNA for the CDR3: TGTGCCAGCAGCTACCACCGGGACGGAGACTACGAGCAGTACTTC. It encodes CASSYHRDGDYEQYF. This rearrangement joins TRBV7-9 to TRBJ2-7; D tentatively reads TRBD1 or TRBD2 (5 bases each). Per the germline V gene, CDR1 is SEHNR and CDR2 is FQNEAQ (reference sequence). CDR3 size: 15 residues. V shed 4 bases and J shed 3 bases, with 16 bases lying between them.

The chain recombines TRBV7-9 with TRBJ2-6; possibly TRBD2 for D (7 bases). V was pared by 0 bases and J by 15 bases, with 9 bases between. CDR1 and CDR2 (germline): SEHNR, FQNEAQ (reference sequence). The CDR3 is 12 residues long. CDR3 in amino acids: CASSLAAGALTF. For the CDR3, the DNA is TGTGCCAGCAGCTTAGCCGCGGGGGCCCTGACTTTC. The full variable domain, completed using reference TRBV7-9 and TRBJ2-6, is DTGVSQNPRHKITKRGQNVTFRCDPISEHNRLYWYRQTLGQGPEFLTYFQNEAQLEKSRLLSDRFSAERPKGSFSTLEIQRTEQGDSAMYLCASSLAAGALTFGAGSRLTVL.

The chain is built from TRBV11-2 and TRBJ2-7, with 7 positions matching TRBD1. Germline values: CDR1 SGHAT, CDR2 FQNNGV. The CDR3 contains 15 residues. The J segment lost 4 bases and the V segment lost 1 base, leaving 7 bases of the junction unmatched. This CDR3 is CASSLVTQGIYEQYF. In DNA form, the CDR3 reads TGTGCCAGCAGCTTAGTAACACAGGGGATTTACGAGCAGTACTTC.

The CDR3 spells CASSLTGADEKLFF. DNA for the CDR3: TGTGCCAGCAGTTTGACAGGGGCTGATGAAAAACTGTTTTTT. This chain connects TRBV28 to TRBJ1-4, with 8 nucleotides matching TRBD1. Germline assignment: CDR1 MDHEN and CDR2 SYDVKM. The CDR3 has 14 amino acids. The V segment lost 3 bases and the J segment 6 bases; nucleotides outside the gene matches: 3.

This clone was counted a few times. The CDR3 DNA reads TGTGCCAGCAGTTTCCGGACTAGCGGGAGTCGCAGGGAGCTGTTTTTT. It yields the protein CASSFRTSGSRRELFF. The chain combines TRBV6-5 with TRBJ2-2; 13 positions agree with TRBD2. Germline V CDR1 and CDR2: MNHEY, SVGAGI. CDR3 size: 16 residues. The junction had 8 bases not matched to a gene; V was cut back by 4 bases and J by 9 bases.

The V and J genes are TRBV29-1 and TRBJ1-2; TRBD1 is a possible D gene (6 bases). Germline V CDR1 and CDR2: SQVTM, ANQGSEA. The V and J ends lost 5 bases and 4 bases respectively, with 20 bases between them. This CDR3 is built from 15 residues. Here the CDR3 DNA reads TGCAGCGTTCCGGCCCCGGACAGCCCACTCTATGGCTACACCTTC. This sequence encodes CSVPAPDSPLYGYTF.

V usage is TRBV14 and J usage is TRBJ2-1; a possible D gene is TRBD2 (5 bases). The germline V and J ends were trimmed by 5 bases and 3 bases, with 20 bases remaining between them. CDR1 and CDR2 from the germline V gene are SGHDN and FVKESK. This CDR3 contains 17 residues. CDR3 nucleotides: TGTGCCAGCAGCAAACCTTTAATAGCGCCGAACTACAATGAGCAGTTCTTC. Translated: CASSKPLIAPNYNEQFF.

The chain recombines TRBV7-9 with TRBJ1-5; D call uncertain. V was clipped by 4 bases and J by 4 bases, with 14 bases between them. CDR3 length: 15 residues. Germline loops: CDR1 SEHNR, CDR2 FQNEAQ (reference sequence). CDR3 loop: CASSYQGLGNQPQHF. The CDR3 DNA follows: TGTGCCAGCAGCTACCAAGGGCTAGGGAATCAGCCCCAGCATTTT.

J is TRBJ1-1 and V is TRBV4-1, with D possibly matching TRBD1 (6 bases). V lost 3 bases to trimming and J lost 13 bases, with 21 bases between them. Germline CDR1 reads MGHRA; CDR2 reads YSYEKL. This CDR3 contains 14 residues. CDR3 in DNA: TGCGCCAGCAGCCAGCGAGGGGGGACATCGATGAGTTTCTTT. Residues: CASSQRGGTSMSFF.

This clone was picked up one time. This chain uses TRBV6-5 with TRBJ1-3; TRBD1 matches at 7 bases. Germline assignment: CDR1 MNHEY and CDR2 SVGAGI. V shed 5 bases, J shed 4 bases, and the junction held 5 bases outside the gene matches. The CDR3 has 14 amino acids. DNA of the CDR3: TGTGCCAGCAGTCTGCAACAGGGGGGAAACACCATATATTTT. This translates into CASSLQQGGNTIYF.

This clone was counted a single time. The chain is built from TRBV29-1 and TRBJ1-2; no definite D call. The V gene lost 8 bases and the J gene lost 2 bases, with 18 bases spanning the gap. This CDR3 spans 14 amino acids. Germline CDR1 reads SQVTM; CDR2 reads ANQGSEA. CDR3 in amino acids: CSTDARTENYGYTF. CDR3 coding DNA: TGCAGCACGGACGCGCGCACGGAAAACTATGGCTACACCTTC.

This rearrangement joins TRBV9 to TRBJ2-7; D not resolved. This CDR3 contains 14 residues. Germline CDR1 reads SGDLS; CDR2 reads YYNGEE. Trimming pared 4 bases from V and 4 bases from J, leaving 15 bases between. CDR3 sequence (DNA): TGTGCCAGCAGCCTAGAACGGGTAGGATACGAGCAGTACTTC. It specifies CASSLERVGYEQYF. Full variable domain (remainder filled in from reference TRBV9 and TRBJ2-7): DSGVTQTPKHLITATGQRVTLRCSPRSGDLSVYWYQQSLDQGLQFLIQYYNGEERAKGNILERFSAQQFPDLHSELNLSSLELGDSALYFCASSLERVGYEQYFGPGTRLTVT.

This clone was seen only once. CDR3 bases: TGCGCCAGCAGCCCACAGGGCCATGAGCAGTTCTTC. It yields the protein CASSPQGHEQFF. The chain has TRBV5-1 and TRBJ2-1; D might be TRBD1 (6 bases). This CDR3 is 12 amino acids long. Trimming stripped 4 bases from V and 8 bases from J, with 10 bases between. Germline values: CDR1 SGHRS, CDR2 YFSETQ.

J is TRBJ2-3 and V is TRBV11-3; 8 bases fit TRBD1. The CDR3 runs to 18 residues. V lost 5 bases, J lost 2 bases, and 15 bases stayed unmatched. Germline CDR1 and CDR2: SGHNT and YENEEA. CDR3 DNA: TGTGCCAGCAGCACGCAGGACAGGGCTCGCGGGAACACAGATACGCAGTATTTT. Protein product: CASSTQDRARGNTDTQYF.

This sequence joins TRBV9 and TRBJ2-5; 7 positions agree with TRBD2. Per the germline V gene, CDR1 is SGDLS and CDR2 is YYNGEE. The CDR3 loop spans 16 amino acids. With V trimmed by 3 bases and J by 5 bases, 13 bases remained unmatched. CDR3 sequence reads: CASSAAGDDFGETQYF. The CDR3 DNA sequence: TGTGCCAGCAGCGCCGCGGGAGACGACTTCGGGGAGACCCAGTACTTC.

The DNA for the CDR3 is TGTGCCAGCAACGGCCCCCGCTCCTACAATGAGCAGTTCTTC. Translating it yields CASNGPRSYNEQFF. J is TRBJ2-1 and V is TRBV7-2; D not resolved. The V gene's germline CDR1 is SGHTA and CDR2 FQGNSA. With 7 bases removed from V and 0 bases from J, the gap between germline ends came to 10 bases. This CDR3 spans 14 amino acids. The full variable domain, with the rest looked up from reference TRBV7-2 and TRBJ2-1, is GAGVSQSPSNKVTEKGKDVELRCDPISGHTALYWYRQSLGQGLEFLIYFQGNSAPDKSGLPSDRFSAERTGGSVSTLTIQRTQQEDSAVYLCASNGPRSYNEQFFGPGTRLTVL.

V and J are TRBV11-3 and TRBJ2-6, with D uncertain. The germline V gene has CDR1 SGHNT and CDR2 YENEEA. This CDR3 contains 14 residues. Trimming stripped 5 bases from V and 0 bases from J, with 5 bases between. Here the CDR3 reads CASSGSSGANVLTF. Written as DNA, the CDR3 is TGTGCCAGCAGCGGGTCCTCTGGGGCCAACGTCCTGACTTTC.

This sequence joins TRBV7-6 and TRBJ1-4, with TRBD1 matching over 10 bases. The CDR3 spans 16 residues. Trimming removed 5 bases from V and 0 bases from J; junction bases left unmatched: 3. Germline V gene lookup returns CDR1 SGHVS and CDR2 FNYEAQ. The CDR3: CASSPDRGPTNEKLFF. CDR3 in DNA: TGTGCCAGCAGCCCTGACAGGGGGCCAACTAATGAAAAACTGTTTTTT.

The chain links TRBV2 to TRBJ2-5; either TRBD1 or TRBD2 may fit D (5 bases each). The CDR3 extends over 12 amino acids. Between the trimmed V and J ends, which lost 7 bases and 4 bases, there was a span of 10 bases. The germline gives CDR1 SNHLY, CDR2 FYNNEI. The CDR3 DNA sequence: TGTGCCAGCACCGATGGGGGAGAGACCCAGTACTTC. Amino acids: CASTDGGETQYF.

V gene TRBV9 combines with J gene TRBJ2-5; 12 bases align to TRBD2. From germline, CDR1 is SGDLS and CDR2 YYNGEE. This CDR3 is built from 14 residues. Trimming took 8 bases from V and 5 from J; bases not matched to a gene: 7. CDR3 sequence: CASGLAGSGETQYF. CDR3 DNA: TGTGCCAGTGGACTAGCGGGATCGGGGGAGACCCAGTACTTC.